Each of the 22 T cell receptor beta chains below was sequenced from the same sample in a study of control samples from healthy donors and cancer patients. Sequencing used immunoSEQ multiplex PCR; TCRdb keeps in-frame clones, though not all of them. This table has some 120,000 clones, more than 75% appearing once. Sequencing was performed on blood. These receptors came from a man aged 60 to 69 in good health.

V is TRBV6-1 and J is TRBJ1-3; no definite D call. V was shortened by 1 base and J by 4 bases, with 8 bases between the two germline ends. The CDR3 runs 14 residues. The germline CDR1 and CDR2 sequences are MNHNS and SASEGT. For the CDR3, the DNA is TGTGCCAGCAGTGAAGTGTCCTCCGGAAACACCATATATTTT. This translates into CASSEVSSGNTIYF.

This clone showed up just a few times. The genes are TRBV4-3 and TRBJ1-1; D not resolved. Trimming shortened V by 0 bases and J by 9 bases, and 8 bases separated the two germline ends. The CDR3 is made up of 12 amino acids. Germline CDR1 and CDR2: LGHNA and YSLEER. The CDR3 DNA follows: TGCGCCAGCAGCCAAGATCTCGGACAAGCTTTCTTT. Encoded protein: CASSQDLGQAFF.

This rearrangement joins TRBV5-6 to TRBJ1-5, with a tentative D call TRBD1 (6 bases). This CDR3 contains 16 residues. Looked up from germline, CDR1 is SGHDT and CDR2 is YYEEEE. V was pared by 2 bases and J by 0 bases, with 12 bases between. The CDR3 DNA reads TGTGCCAGCAGCTTACAGGGTGGGAATAGCAATCAGCCCCAGCATTTT. Amino acid sequence: CASSLQGGNSNQPQHF.

The chain has TRBV15 and TRBJ1-4; 9 nucleotides line up with TRBD1. Germline loops: CDR1 LNHNV, CDR2 YYDKDF (reference sequence). The CDR3 covers 15 residues. V trimming: 4 bases; J trimming: 5 bases; junction bases outside the gene matches: 5. The CDR3 spells CATSKGTGQNEKLFF. The CDR3 DNA sequence: TGTGCCACCAGCAAGGGGACAGGGCAAAATGAAAAACTGTTTTTT.

This chain uses TRBV6-5 with TRBJ1-1, with 7 nucleotides matching TRBD1. V lost 2 bases and J lost 1; bases outside the gene matches: 1. The CDR3 spans 14 residues. CDR1 MNHEY and CDR2 SVGAGI come from the germline V gene. The CDR3 is CASSYEGANTEAFF. The CDR3 DNA is TGTGCCAGCAGTTACGAGGGGGCGAACACTGAAGCTTTCTTT.

This clone was recorded once. The chain uses TRBV24-1 and TRBJ2-7; D remains ambiguous. This CDR3 comprises 13 residues. Germline assignment: CDR1 KGHDR and CDR2 SFDVKD. Trimming stripped 3 bases from V and 6 bases from J, with 11 bases between. The CDR3 nucleotides are TGTGCCACCAGTGATGGGGTAGTGGGCGAGCAGTACTTC. Translating gives CATSDGVVGEQYF.

In this sample, this clone turned up a few times. The chain links TRBV30 to TRBJ1-5; 10 bases align to TRBD1. The CDR3 is 15 residues long. Germline trimming cut 4 bases from V and 4 bases from J; bases unmatched to any gene: 7. The V gene's germline CDR1 is GTSNPN and CDR2 SVGIG (reference sequence). The CDR3: CAWKGGTGANQPQHF. The CDR3 DNA follows: TGTGCCTGGAAGGGCGGGACAGGGGCTAATCAGCCCCAGCATTTT.

This clone was counted a single time. CDR3 sequence (DNA): TGTGCCAGCAGCCAAGCTTTCCGGGCACAAAATTCACCCCTCCACTTT. Residues: CASSQAFRAQNSPLHF. The rearrangement joins TRBV4-2 to TRBJ1-6; no firm D call. The germline V gene has CDR1 LGHNA and CDR2 YNFKEQ. The V end was cut by 1 base, the J end by 7 bases, with 14 bases between. The CDR3 is made up of 16 amino acids.

The chain carries TRBV30 and TRBJ1-1, with D perhaps TRBD1 (5 bases). CDR1 is GTSNPN and CDR2 is SVGIG in the germline V gene (reference sequence). V was trimmed by 0 bases and J by 4 bases, leaving 15 bases between them. There are 15 residues in the CDR3. In nucleotides, the CDR3 is TGTGCCTGGAGTGTACTGGGAAATCAGGGCACTGAAGCTTTCTTT. Protein product: CAWSVLGNQGTEAFF.

This clone has a single count. J is TRBJ2-5 and V is TRBV6-5; 10 bases fit TRBD1. CDR1 is MNHEY, CDR2 SVGAGI, per germline. The CDR3 covers 14 residues. Trimming at V came to 6 bases and at J to 5 bases, leaving 6 bases not matched to a gene. This CDR3 is CASRRQGARETQYF. The CDR3 region has the DNA TGTGCCAGCAGGAGACAGGGGGCGCGGGAGACCCAGTACTTC.

The V call is TRBV3-1 (or the pseudogene TRBV3-2), the J call TRBJ2-7; 9 bases fit TRBD2. Germline V gene data show CDR1 as LGHDT and CDR2 as YNNKEL (reference sequence). After removal of 1 base from V and 7 bases from J, the junction contained 2 bases not matched to a gene. CDR3 length: 13 amino acids. The CDR3 DNA reads as TGTGCCAGCAGCCAAGGACTAGCGGCGGAGCAGTACTTC. The encoded protein is CASSQGLAAEQYF.

The chain employs TRBV28 and TRBJ1-1, with D possibly matching TRBD1 (5 bases). The CDR3 is made up of 12 amino acids. V shed 2 bases and J shed 8 bases, with 9 bases lying between them. CDR1 is MDHEN and CDR2 is SYDVKM in the germline V gene. Here the CDR3 DNA reads TGTGCCAGCAGTTTAATTCAGGGAGAAGCTTTCTTT. Encoded protein: CASSLIQGEAFF.

J is TRBJ2-3 and V is TRBV7-2, with a possible D match to TRBD2 (7 bases). The CDR3 covers 16 residues. The V gene lost 5 bases and the J gene lost 4 bases, with 19 bases spanning the gap. Germline V gives CDR1 SGHTA, CDR2 FQGNSA. The CDR3 is CASSDGGARGPDTQYF. The CDR3 region has the DNA TGTGCCAGCAGCGATGGGGGGGCCAGGGGCCCAGATACGCAGTATTTT.

Concerning this clone: The sample has other DNA sequences that encode this CDR3 too. The chain carries TRBV6-5 and TRBJ1-1, with TRBD1 matching 8 bases. The CDR3 contains 15 residues. Germline V gene data show CDR1 as MNHEY and CDR2 as SVGAGI. Unmatched junction bases numbered 7, after V lost 6 bases and J lost 1 base. In nucleotides, the CDR3 is TGTGCCAGCAGCTATTCGACAGGGGCGAACACTGAAGCTTTCTTT. Translation: CASSYSTGANTEAFF.

For this clone: Within the sample, other DNA sequences also encode this same CDR3. The CDR3 sequence: CASSQDRAYSGANVLTF. The CDR3 bases are TGCGCCAGCAGCCAAGATCGGGCCTACTCTGGGGCCAACGTCCTGACTTTC. The V and J genes are TRBV4-3 and TRBJ2-6; D gene unclear. The CDR3 spans 17 residues. Germline V gene lookup returns CDR1 LGHNA and CDR2 YSLEER. V lost 0 bases to trimming and J lost 0 bases, with 9 bases between them.

The V call is TRBV19, the J call TRBJ1-4; no reliable D call. The V and J ends lost 3 bases and 5 bases respectively, with 13 bases between them. Germline-derived CDR1 and CDR2 are LNHDA and SQIVND (reference sequence). CDR3 size: 15 residues. The CDR3 bases are TGTGCCAGTAGTATGGGCGGGGAACCGAATGAAAAACTGTTTTTT. Protein product: CASSMGGEPNEKLFF.

The rearrangement uses TRBV5-1 and TRBJ1-4; D ambiguous. Between the trimmed V and J ends, which lost 0 bases and 2 bases, there was a span of 11 bases. There are 16 residues in the CDR3. Germline loops: CDR1 SGHRS, CDR2 YFSETQ. Written as DNA, the CDR3 is TGCGCCAGCAGCTTGGAGATTGGGCCCACTAATGAAAAACTGTTTTTT. Its protein product is CASSLEIGPTNEKLFF.

The chain uses TRBV28 and TRBJ2-7, with D hard to call. Trimming removed 5 bases from V and 4 bases from J, with 6 bases in between. CDR3 length: 11 amino acids. Germline loops: CDR1 MDHEN, CDR2 SYDVKM. The CDR3 region has the DNA TGTGCCAGCAGTGGCAATTACGAGCAGTACTTC. This gives the protein CASSGNYEQYF.

The rearrangement joins TRBV6-5 to TRBJ2-7, with 7 positions matching TRBD1. This CDR3 comprises 13 residues. V lost 4 bases and J lost 2; bases outside the gene matches: 2. In germline, CDR1 is MNHEY, CDR2 SVGAGI. The CDR3 is CASSWDRTYEQYF. The CDR3 coding sequence is TGTGCCAGCAGTTGGGACAGAACCTACGAGCAGTACTTC.

The gene calls are TRBV5-1 and TRBJ1-5; no reliable D call. Germline CDR1 SGHRS, CDR2 YFSETQ. The CDR3 extends over 14 amino acids. V was shortened by 0 bases and J by 4 bases, with 8 bases between the two germline ends. CDR3 nucleotide sequence: TGCGCCAGCAGCTTGGGACTGGAGAATCAGCCCCAGCATTTT. Translated: CASSLGLENQPQHF.

The chain couples TRBV5-6 to TRBJ1-2; unclear D gene. CDR3 length equals 15 residues. V was pared by 4 bases and J by 6 bases, with 19 bases between. The germline gives CDR1 SGHDT, CDR2 YYEEEE. The CDR3 is CASSPTGSRGNGYTF. The CDR3 nucleotides are TGTGCCAGCAGCCCCACCGGCAGCCGAGGAAATGGCTACACCTTC.

The chain is built from TRBV29-1 and TRBJ1-2, with no clear D. Germline CDR1 and CDR2: SQVTM and ANQGSEA. The CDR3 has 14 residues. The V end lost 6 bases, the J end lost 7 bases, and 21 bases lay between the germline ends. This CDR3 reads CSVSYDTHLGGYTF. CDR3 coding DNA: TGCAGCGTGAGTTACGACACCCATCTGGGTGGCTACACCTTC.